This record looks at one T cell receptor (beta chain) sequence and its context. The antigen it recognizes is unknown. Base qualities are not at hand, and no much larger clone is one base apart. The CDR3 runs 13 amino acids, cysteine and phenylalanine included. The entry retains the CDR3 DNA only, 39 bases that are in frame from base 1. Trimming takes 10 bases off V and 3 bases off J; junction bases not matched to a gene: 4. Sequences MDHEN (CDR1) and SYDVKM (CDR2) are obtained from the germline V gene. Each collaborating institution followed its own protocols to collect whole blood in K2EDTA tubes. Collaborator samples were shipped for TCRbeta analysis as frozen whole blood, isolated PBMCs, or DNA extracted from either sample type. This entry comes from a study of blood T cell repertoires in COVID-19 (dated by TCRdb to 2018 to 2021). Describing the broader study: Samples from collaborators originated in the United States, Italy and Spain and spanned both the acute and convalescent phases of COVID-19. The material from the prospective study consisted of cDNA or gDNA derived from T cells, B-cell-depleted T cells, or PBMCs. Subjects who had been exposed to COVID-19, were actively infected with it, or had recovered from it provided the deeply sampled blood TCRbeta repertoires that made up the dataset. The repertoires were made available in a free public database intended to serve as a resource for research on the immune response to SARS-CoV-2. The samples were drawn from two sources: the first 160 participants of the ongoing ImmuneRACE study, and 1,000 to 1,500 subjects contributed by 6 global collaborators. The sample metadata nearly always contained a de-identified subject ID, COVID-19 status, age in years and sex. HLA class I and class II types, where available, came from metadata supplied by the sample provider rather than from assay-based typing. General study outcomes and caveats: The quantity of clinical and demographic metadata differed by source and by participant and was supplied without curation.

TCRbeta CDR3 regions were amplified from genomic DNA using the immunoSEQ Assay, a bias-controlled multiplex PCR. Processing in the source paper ran as follows. The number of nucleated cells in each sample was estimated by amplification of reference gene primers within the assay. To quantify the absolute abundance of each unique TCRbeta CDR3 rearrangement, sequence reads were collapsed and filtered. For each sample, productive Simpson clonality was calculated by taking the square root of Simpson's diversity index across productive rearrangements. TCRdb's version of the immuneACCESS table is confined to in-frame rearrangements and falls short of the full clone set. An unresolved V gene accounts for under half of the shortfall where checked; the remainder is of unknown origin. That table is the source of V, J and clone size, and D and trimming were worked out from the DNA. This sample gives more than 95,000 clones in total; 82% of them show up just once. About 5% of the sample lies in the top ten.

Sequencing used peripheral blood. The receptor chain draws on TRBV28 and TRBJ1-3; TRBD1 agrees with 9 junctional bases. The source of this sequence is a man aged 60 to 69 with acute or convalescent COVID-19. The DNA sequence is given as TGTGCCACACAGGGGGCAGGTGGAAACACCATATATTTT. This translates into CATQGAGGNTIYF. Reference TRBV28 and TRBJ1-3 genes cover what lies past the CDR3, so the full variable domain is DVKVTQSSRYLVKRTGEKVFLECVQDMDHENMFWYRQDPGLGLRLIYFSYDVKMKEKGDIPEGYSVSREKKERFSLILESASTNQTSMYLCATQGAGGNTIYFGEGSWLTVV.